These T cell receptor beta chains were read from a single sample in a study of regulatory T cells in long-lasting Graves disease. From the multiplex PCR reads, TCRdb called clonotypes with MiXCR, one entry per CDR3 protein. Of roughly 500,000 distinct CDR3 sequences listed, less than 25% were seen once; the top ten hold 7.8%. Sequenced material: peripheral blood mononuclear cells (PBMCs), taken when the disease was refractory, from a patient treated with antithyroid drugs. Source of these receptors: a female donor with Graves disease. The CDR3 runs from the conserved cysteine through the conserved F or W. A D gene is named only where the DNA matches it firmly. Only some rows state a clone size, as once, few, many or a class for expanded clones.

>TRBV6-9|few|TRBD1|TRBJ2-7
TGTGCCAGCAGTTACTGGACAGGGGCGGAAGGGAGGGACGAGCAGTACTTC
CASSYWTGAEGRDEQYF
>TRBV9|many|-|TRBJ2-5
TGTGCCAGCAGTTACAAGGAGACCCAGTACTTC
CASSYKETQYF
>TRBV30|few|-|TRBJ1-1
TGTGCCTGGAGTGTGGCAGGGAATACTGAAGCTTTCTTT
CAWSVAGNTEAFF
>TRBV11-2|many|-|TRBJ1-6
TGTGCCAGCAGCCTCATTAATTCACCCCTCCACTTT
CASSLINSPLHF
>TRBV27|-|-|TRBJ2-1
TGTGCCAGCAGTTCCGCTTACAGGGTCAATGAGCAGTTCTTC
CASSSAYRVNEQFF
>TRBV20-1|many|TRBD1|TRBJ1-1
TGCAGTGCTAGAGGACAGGGGACCACTGAAGCTTTCTTT
CSARGQGTTEAFF
>TRBV30|-|-|TRBJ2-3
TGTGCCTGGAGTGTAGGCAGGAGGGGGACAGATACGCAGTATTTT
CAWSVGRRGTDTQYF
>TRBV6-1|many|-|TRBJ2-7
TGTGCCAGCACGAGACACCGGGGCGCGGAAGAGCAGTACTTC
CASTRHRGAEEQYF
>TRBV7-4|-|-|TRBJ2-7
TGTGCCAGCAGCTCCCAACCGGGATCTTCTTACGAGCAGTACTTC
CASSSQPGSSYEQYF
>TRBV20-1|many|-|TRBJ2-5
TGCAGTGCTACAAGACAGGACGAAGGAGAGACCCAGTACTTC
CSATRQDEGETQYF
>TRBV28|many|-|TRBJ1-2
TGTGCCAGCAGTTTATCTTTCCGGGGGAACTATGGCTACACCTTC
CASSLSFRGNYGYTF
>TRBV28|many|-|TRBJ1-1
TGTGCCAGCAGCTTAAACAGATTGAACACTGAAGCTTTCTTT
CASSLNRLNTEAFF
>TRBV27|many|-|TRBJ1-5
TGTGCCAGCAGTTTGGGGCGATTTCAGCCCCAGCATTTT
CASSLGRFQPQHF
>TRBV6-1|few|-|TRBJ1-5
TGTGCCAGCAGCCTCGAGCTTAGTTGGAACAATCAGCCCCAGCATTTT
CASSLELSWNNQPQHF
>TRBV28|many|TRBD1|TRBJ2-7
TGTGCCAGCAGTTTAGGGGGGACAGGGGGATCCGAGCAGTACTTC
CASSLGGTGGSEQYF
>TRBV28|many|-|TRBJ2-2
TGTGCCAGCAGTTTATGGGCCCGGGTGGACTATACCGGGGAGCTGTTTTTT
CASSLWARVDYTGELFF
>TRBV5-1|-|TRBD2|TRBJ2-1
TGCGCCAGCAGCCGGGTCCTAGCGGGAGAGGGTGAGCAGTTCTTC
CASSRVLAGEGEQFF
>TRBV5-4|-|-|TRBJ2-5
TGTGCCAGCAGCCAATTATTCAGGGGATCCCGGGAGACCCAGTACTTC
CASSQLFRGSRETQYF
>TRBV5-1|-|-|TRBJ2-5
TGCGCCAGCAGCCATGGCGGAGGTGAGACCCAGTACTTC
CASSHGGGETQYF
>TRBV10-3|few|-|TRBJ2-5
TGTGCCATCAGGGCCCCGGGTTTCGGGACCCAGTACTTC
CAIRAPGFGTQYF
>TRBV9|many|TRBD2|TRBJ2-2
TGTGCCAGCAGCGTTGGGACTAGCGGGAGGGCAGGGGCCGGGGAGCTGTTTTTT
CASSVGTSGRAGAGELFF
>TRBV6-1|many|-|TRBJ2-7
TGTGCCATCTCAACCGGGACTTCCCTGGACCACTGGTACTTC
CAISTGTSLDHWYF
>TRBV7-6|few|-|TRBJ1-1
TGTGCCAGCAGCCCCCAGAGGGGTTCCAATACTGAAGCTTTCTTT
CASSPQRGSNTEAFF
>TRBV27|many|TRBD2|TRBJ2-7
TGTGCCAGCAGCGGACTAGCGGGGAGTTACGAGCAGTACTTC
CASSGLAGSYEQYF
>TRBV29-1|-|-|TRBJ1-2
TGCAGCGTTGAATCTGCCGAAAACTATGGCTACACCTTC
CSVESAENYGYTF
>TRBV6-1|many|-|TRBJ1-2
TGTGCCAGCAGTGAGCACGGGAACTATGGCTACACCTTC
CASSEHGNYGYTF
>TRBV4-3|few|TRBD1|TRBJ1-6
TGCGCCAGCAGCCAAGGTTTGAGGACAGGGGCTGGTGTTCCCCTCCACTTT
CASSQGLRTGAGVPLHF
>TRBV11-2|many|-|TRBJ2-7
TGTGCCAGCAGCTGGGGGGCGAGCTACGAGCAGTACTTC
CASSWGASYEQYF
>TRBV20-1|many|-|TRBJ1-1
TGCAGTGCTAGATCCCTGAACACTGAAGCTTTCTTT
CSARSLNTEAFF
>TRBV29-1|few|-|TRBJ1-2
TGCAGCGTTGATTCCAGGGCTAACTATGGCTACACCTTC
CSVDSRANYGYTF
>TRBV3-1|many|-|TRBJ1-1
TGTGCCAGCAGCCCCGGGGGCGTTAAGGCCACTGAAGCTTTCTTT
CASSPGGVKATEAFF
>TRBV20-1|many|-|TRBJ1-5
TGCAGTGCTAGAGTTGGGGCAGGGGATTATAGCAATCAGCCCCAGCATTTT
CSARVGAGDYSNQPQHF
>TRBV28|many|TRBD1|TRBJ2-7
TGTGCCAGCCGGGACAGCGGTAACGAGCAGTACTTC
CASRDSGNEQYF
>TRBV13|many|-|TRBJ1-2
TGTGCCAGCAGCTCTAGGGGCGGCTACACCTTC
CASSSRGGYTF
>TRBV6-5|many|TRBD2|TRBJ2-5
TGTGCCAGCAGTTACAGAGGACTAGGGGAGACCCAGTACTTC
CASSYRGLGETQYF
>TRBV28|many|-|TRBJ1-4
TGTGCCAGCAGTTTAGGGGCAGATTTAAATGAAAAACTGTTTTTT
CASSLGADLNEKLFF
>TRBV4-1|-|-|TRBJ2-2
TGCGCCAGCAGCCAAGGACCCGAGCCGAACACCGGGGAGCTGTTTTTT
CASSQGPEPNTGELFF
>TRBV28|many|-|TRBJ1-2
TGTGCCAGCAGTTTCCTCGGGGGTGGCTACACCTTC
CASSFLGGGYTF
>TRBV28|many|TRBD2|TRBJ2-2
TGTGCCAGCAGTTCAGGGGGACTAGCGGGAGGAGCGAACACCGGGGAGCTGTTTTTT
CASSSGGLAGGANTGELFF
>TRBV5-1|few|TRBD2|TRBJ2-1
TGCGCCAGCAGCCTACTAGCGGGAGGTATGGATGAGCAGTTCTTC
CASSLLAGGMDEQFF
>TRBV7-2|few|-|TRBJ1-5
TGTGCCAGCAGCTTAGGGGCCAGACCTAGCAATCAGCCCCAGCATTTT
CASSLGARPSNQPQHF
>TRBV6-1|few|-|TRBJ1-2
TGTGCCAGCACTGACTGGGGGGATGGCTACACCTTC
CASTDWGDGYTF
>TRBV29-1|many|TRBD1|TRBJ2-4
TGCAGCGTCAAACAGGGGGACGGGGTCAAAAACATTCAGTACTTC
CSVKQGDGVKNIQYF
>TRBV5-1|many|-|TRBJ2-2
TGCGCCAGCAGCGTACAAGGGGAGCTGTTTTTT
CASSVQGELFF
>TRBV11-2|-|-|TRBJ2-3
TGTGCCAGCAGCCAACCGGGGGGCATAGATACGCAGTATTTT
CASSQPGGIDTQYF
>TRBV7-9|many|-|TRBJ1-2
TGTGCCAGCAGCGAAACCCCAACGGCTGCGGGAGGCTACACCTTC
CASSETPTAAGGYTF
>TRBV5-4|once|TRBD2|TRBJ2-7
TGTGCCAGCAGCTTCCGGGACTATACCTACGAGCAGTACTTC
CASSFRDYTYEQYF
>TRBV19|few|-|TRBJ2-7
TGTGCCAGTAGGAAAGCACCTGGGAACTACGAGCAGTACTTC
CASRKAPGNYEQYF
>TRBV5-1|few|-|TRBJ1-4
TGCGCCAGCAGCTTGGTGGCAGGGAAGATAGGTGGGGAAAAACTGTTTTTT
CASSLVAGKIGGEKLFF
>TRBV20-1|many|-|TRBJ2-5
TGCAGTGGTCAGGACAGTTTACAAGAGACCCAGTACTTC
CSGQDSLQETQYF
>TRBV20-1|-|-|TRBJ1-2
TGCAGTGCTAGAGATTGGGCAGTCAGCAACTATGGCTACACCTTC
CSARDWAVSNYGYTF
>TRBV14|few|-|TRBJ1-6
TGTGCCAGCAGCCACGGAGATAATTCACCCCTCCACTTT
CASSHGDNSPLHF
>TRBV19|-|-|TRBJ2-1
TGTGCCAGTAGTAACGGACTGTACAATGAGCAGTTCTTC
CASSNGLYNEQFF
>TRBV20-1|few|TRBD2|TRBJ2-5
TGCAGTGCTGAAGCGGGAGTAGGGGAGACCCAGTACTTC
CSAEAGVGETQYF
>TRBV12-3/TRBV12-4|few|TRBD2|TRBJ2-3
TGTGCCACCAAAGGACTAGCGGGAGGAAATACGCAGTATTTT
CATKGLAGGNTQYF
>TRBV5-1|-|-|TRBJ1-1
TGCGCCAGCAGCTTGGTTATGGGAGGAAACACTGAAGCTTTCTTT
CASSLVMGGNTEAFF
>TRBV5-1|few|-|TRBJ2-7
TGCGCCAGCAGCTGGGGACCGTCGGACGCCTACGAGCAGTACTTC
CASSWGPSDAYEQYF
>TRBV9|few|-|TRBJ2-7
TGTGCCAGCAGCGAGGGGGGAGGGGAACCGTACTTC
CASSEGGGEPYF
>TRBV29-1|few|-|TRBJ1-1
TGCAGCGGGACCGGGGTTGAAGCTTTCTTT
CSGTGVEAFF